This is a list of T cell receptor beta chains from one sample in a study of vaccination effects on CD4 cells after COVID-19. Their cognate antigens are unknown. Sequencing was performed with immunoSEQ multiplex PCR; in TCRdb, only in-frame clones are kept and a portion is missing. The sample yields about 70,000 clones, approximately 71% seen once. The starting material was CD4+ T cells from PBMCs cultured without peptide, obtained before COVID-19 vaccination. These receptors all stem from a human donor who received a COVID-19 vaccine. Each CDR3 is given with its conserved first and last residue. The D gene is left open where the match is weak. Clone size is not always given. Where it is, it says once, few, many or a class for expanded clones.

V gene,clone size,J gene,D gene,CDR3 DNA,CDR3 protein
TRBV6-1,NA,TRBJ1-2,TRBD1,TGTGCCAGCAGTGAAGAGACAGGGAGCGGCTACACCTTC,CASSEETGSGYTF
TRBV20-1,NA,TRBJ1-1,NA,TGCAGTGCTAGAGATGTTGGAGCTTTCTTT,CSARDVGAFF
TRBV4-1,NA,TRBJ1-4,TRBD1,TGCGCCAGCAGCCCTAGACAGGGTGAAAAACTGTTTTTT,CASSPRQGEKLFF
TRBV6-5,NA,TRBJ2-1,TRBD2,TGTGCCAGCAGACGGACTAGCGGTTACAATGAGCAGTTCTTC,CASRRTSGYNEQFF
TRBV5-1,NA,TRBJ2-3,NA,TGCGCCAGCAGCTTGGTTCTAGCGAGCACAGATACGCAGTATTTT,CASSLVLASTDTQYF
TRBV11-2,once,TRBJ2-3,TRBD2,TGTGCCAGCAGCTTAATGGTGTCGGGCGGGGGGTCCCTTGATACGCAGTATTTT,CASSLMVSGGGSLDTQYF
TRBV18,NA,TRBJ2-1,NA,TGTGCCAGCTCACAGGGTGCAGGGTTCCATGAGCAGTTCTTC,CASSQGAGFHEQFF
TRBV6-2/TRBV6-3,NA,TRBJ2-2,NA,TGTGCCAGCAGTGCACAGGGAGGTCACACCGCGGGGGAGCTGTTTTTT,CASSAQGGHTAGELFF
TRBV2,few,TRBJ1-5,TRBD1,TGTGCCAGCAGGGACGACAGGGTTCAGCCCCAGCATTTT,CASRDDRVQPQHF
TRBV18,NA,TRBJ2-2,TRBD1,TGTGCCAGCTCACCCATCGGACAGGGGGCGCCCGGGGAGCTGTTTTTT,CASSPIGQGAPGELFF
TRBV12-5,few,TRBJ1-5,TRBD1,TGTGCTAGTGGTTTAGGGGACAGGAATCAGCCCCAGCATTTT,CASGLGDRNQPQHF
TRBV18,once,TRBJ1-3,NA,TGTGCCAGCTCACCACAGGGATCCTCCTCTGGAAACACCATATATTTT,CASSPQGSSSGNTIYF
TRBV10-3,NA,TRBJ2-4,TRBD2,TGTGCCATCAGCCCGGGACTAGCGGGGGGTAGTTTAAAAAACATTCAGTACTTC,CAISPGLAGGSLKNIQYF
TRBV5-1,NA,TRBJ1-1,NA,TGCGCCAGCAGCTTGGGGGGGGCAGGTAGAGTTGAAGCTTTCTTT,CASSLGGAGRVEAFF
TRBV21-1,NA,TRBJ1-5,NA,TGTGCCAGCAGCAAAGCGCTACAGGAACATCAGCCCCAGCATTTT,CASSKALQEHQPQHF
TRBV30,NA,TRBJ1-1,NA,TGTGCCTGGAGGAGACCCGGGAGGGGTGAGACTGAAGCTTTCTTT,CAWRRPGRGETEAFF
TRBV5-6,NA,TRBJ1-2,NA,TGTGCCAGCAGCTGGGACCTTAAGGCGCACTATGGCTACACCTTC,CASSWDLKAHYGYTF
TRBV11-1,NA,TRBJ1-2,NA,TGTGCCAGCAGCCGATCCGACAGTCACTATGGCTACACCTTC,CASSRSDSHYGYTF
TRBV6-5,NA,TRBJ1-2,NA,TGTGCCAGCAGCCTCGACCTCTATGGCTACACCTTC,CASSLDLYGYTF
TRBV12-3/TRBV12-4,NA,TRBJ2-3,NA,TGTGCCAGCAGTTTCTCAGATACGCAGTATTTT,CASSFSDTQYF
TRBV7-3,few,TRBJ2-2,NA,TGTGCCAGCAGCTTAAATATGGAAGCCACCGATACCGGGGAGCTGTTTTTT,CASSLNMEATDTGELFF
TRBV5-1,few,TRBJ1-3,NA,TGCGCCAGCAGCGTCTTGGGACCCTCGGGGGGCTCAGGAAACACCATATATTTT,CASSVLGPSGGSGNTIYF
TRBV5-5,once,TRBJ1-3,TRBD1,TGTGCCAGCAGCCGAGACAGGGGCTCTGGAAACACCATATATTTT,CASSRDRGSGNTIYF
TRBV2,NA,TRBJ2-2,NA,TGTGCCAGCAGTGGTCAACCGAACACCGGGGAGCTGTTTTTT,CASSGQPNTGELFF
TRBV20-1,NA,TRBJ1-2,NA,TGCAGTGCTAGTAGGCAGGGTGCTGGCTACACCTTC,CSASRQGAGYTF
TRBV30,NA,TRBJ2-5,NA,TGTGCCTGGAGTTTCTGGGGGGCGCGAAGGGGGACCCAGTACTTC,CAWSFWGARRGTQYF
TRBV5-1,few,TRBJ1-1,NA,TGCGCCAGCAGCTTGGATCGCAGCCTGAACACTGAAGCTTTCTTT,CASSLDRSLNTEAFF
TRBV6-5,NA,TRBJ2-6,NA,TGTGCCGCAAAGGGGAGCTCTGGGGCCAACGTCCTGACTTTC,CAAKGSSGANVLTF
TRBV18,NA,TRBJ2-5,TRBD1,TGTGCCAGCTCAAAGGACAGGGGGCAACAAGAGACCCAGTACTTC,CASSKDRGQQETQYF
TRBV7-2,once,TRBJ1-1,NA,TGTGCCAGCAGGGACTTGGTAGATGGGGAAGCTTTCTTT,CASRDLVDGEAFF
TRBV2,NA,TRBJ1-5,NA,TGTGCCAGCAGTGGAGGCTCGAATAGCAATCAGCCCCAGCATTTT,CASSGGSNSNQPQHF
TRBV5-8,NA,TRBJ2-3,NA,TGTGCCAGCCCGCAGCTTAGTCTTACTTTGGGACCCCAGGAAACAGATACGCAGTATTTT,CASPQLSLTLGPQETDTQYF
TRBV5-1,NA,TRBJ2-5,NA,TGCGCCAGCAGCTTGTTCGGCGGAGCGGAGACCCAGTACTTC,CASSLFGGAETQYF
TRBV6-5,once,TRBJ1-4,NA,TGTGCCAGCAGTTACTCCCGGACACATGAAAAACTGTTTTTT,CASSYSRTHEKLFF
TRBV7-8,NA,TRBJ1-2,NA,TGTGCCAGCAGCTTATCCGCGCGTAGGGTAACTACAAACTATGGCTACACCTTC,CASSLSARRVTTNYGYTF